The text below deals with one T cell receptor beta chain. Its antigen is unknown. The sample comes from a study of T cell responses to AZD1222 COVID-19 vaccine. As for the study in general: Doses given second, at about 4 or about 12 weeks, were pooled.

Study observations and caveats: There were vaccine-associated CD4 TCRs across spike, dominant at 160-218 and 743-854. Repertoires were obtained solely post-peak T cell response.

From germline, CDR1 is DFQATT and CDR2 SNEGSKA (reference sequence). CDR3 size: 11 residues. Trimming took off 8 bases at V and 0 bases at J, with 8 bases between the two ends. The table came from immunoSEQ multiplex PCR; TCRdb's copy has only in-frame clones and leaves some out. The sample lists 45,000 to 65,000 clones; 80% to 90% were seen once. The chain combines TRBV20-1 with TRBJ2-7; D gene unclear. This sample comprised peripheral blood, obtained on day 0 of AZD1222 vaccination. The clonotype comes from an adult in good health. This chain's CDR3 is CSTLVSYEQYF. In DNA form, the CDR3 reads TGCAGTACTTTAGTCTCCTACGAGCAGTACTTC.